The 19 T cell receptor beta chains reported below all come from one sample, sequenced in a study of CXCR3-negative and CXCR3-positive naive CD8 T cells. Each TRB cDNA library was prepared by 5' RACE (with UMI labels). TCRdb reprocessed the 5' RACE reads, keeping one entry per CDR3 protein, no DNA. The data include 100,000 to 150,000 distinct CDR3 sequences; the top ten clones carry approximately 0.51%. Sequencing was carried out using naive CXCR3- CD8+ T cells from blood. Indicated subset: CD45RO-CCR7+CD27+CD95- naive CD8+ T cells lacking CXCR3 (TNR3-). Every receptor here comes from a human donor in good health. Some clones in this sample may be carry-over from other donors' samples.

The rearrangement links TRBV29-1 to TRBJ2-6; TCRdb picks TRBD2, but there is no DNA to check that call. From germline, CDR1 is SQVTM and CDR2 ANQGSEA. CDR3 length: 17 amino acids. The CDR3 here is CSVSGGQADSGANVLTF.

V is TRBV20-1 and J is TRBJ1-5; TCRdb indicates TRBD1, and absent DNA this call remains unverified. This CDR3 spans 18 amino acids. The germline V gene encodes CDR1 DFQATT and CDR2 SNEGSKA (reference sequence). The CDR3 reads CSARDFVRDRGGNQPQHF.

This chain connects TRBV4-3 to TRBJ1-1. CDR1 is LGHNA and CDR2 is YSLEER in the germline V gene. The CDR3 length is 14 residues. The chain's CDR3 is CASSQDRSYTEAFF.

CDR3 sequence: CASSSPLGQGAHEQYF. This chain uses TRBV7-9 with TRBJ2-7; TCRdb lists TRBD1, though no DNA is available to test this call. The germline CDR1 and CDR2 sequences are SEHNR and FQNEAQ (reference sequence). CDR3 length: 16 residues.

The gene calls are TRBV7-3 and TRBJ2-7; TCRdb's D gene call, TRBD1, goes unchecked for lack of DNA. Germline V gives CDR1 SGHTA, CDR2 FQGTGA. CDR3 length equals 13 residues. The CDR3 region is CASSLNGGYEQYF. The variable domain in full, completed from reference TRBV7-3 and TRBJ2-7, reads GAGVSQTPSNKVTEKGKYVELRCDPISGHTALYWYRQSLGQGPEFLIYFQGTGAADDSGLPNDRFFAVRPEGSVSTLKIQRTERGDSAVYLCASSLNGGYEQYFGPGTRLTVT.

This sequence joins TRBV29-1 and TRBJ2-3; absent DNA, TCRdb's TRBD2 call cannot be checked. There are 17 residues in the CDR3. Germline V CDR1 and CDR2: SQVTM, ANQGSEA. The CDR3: CSVDGLAGGEPTDTQYF.

The CDR3 protein is CASSDSTGGGYTF. This chain links TRBV6-4 with TRBJ1-2; absent DNA, TCRdb's TRBD1 call cannot be checked. Germline CDR1 is MRHNA and CDR2 is SNTAGT. This CDR3 has 13 residues.

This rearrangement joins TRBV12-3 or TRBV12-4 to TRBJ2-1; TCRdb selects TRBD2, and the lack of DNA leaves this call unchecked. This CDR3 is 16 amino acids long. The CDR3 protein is CASTEAVGGLINEQFF.

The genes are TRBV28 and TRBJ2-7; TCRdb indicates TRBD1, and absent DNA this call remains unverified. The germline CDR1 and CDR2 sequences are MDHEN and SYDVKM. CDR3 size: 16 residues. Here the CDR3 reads CASSIYRDSPSYEQYF. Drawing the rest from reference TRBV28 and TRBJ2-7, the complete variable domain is DVKVTQSSRYLVKRTGEKVFLECVQDMDHENMFWYRQDPGLGLRLIYFSYDVKMKEKGDIPEGYSVSREKKERFSLILESASTNQTSMYLCASSIYRDSPSYEQYFGPGTRLTVT.

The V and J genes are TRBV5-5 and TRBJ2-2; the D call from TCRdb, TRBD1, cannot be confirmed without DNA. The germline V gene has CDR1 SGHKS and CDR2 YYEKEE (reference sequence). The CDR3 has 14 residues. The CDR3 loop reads CASSFGPPGGELFF. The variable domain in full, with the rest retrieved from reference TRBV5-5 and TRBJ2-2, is DAGVTQSPTHLIKTRGQQVTLRCSPISGHKSVSWYQQVLGQGPQFIFQYYEKEERGRGNFPDRFSARQFPNYSSELNVNALLLGDSALYLCASSFGPPGGELFFGEGSRLTVL.

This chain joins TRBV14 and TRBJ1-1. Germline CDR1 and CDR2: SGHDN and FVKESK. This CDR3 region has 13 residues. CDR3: CASSQDWASEAFF.

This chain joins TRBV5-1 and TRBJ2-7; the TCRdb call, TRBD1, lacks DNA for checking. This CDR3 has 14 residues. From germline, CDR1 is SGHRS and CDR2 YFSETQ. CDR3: CASSLAPTGEEQYF.

CDR3 sequence reads: CASSSGLAGVYEQYF. The chain employs TRBV28 and TRBJ2-7; TCRdb's D gene call, TRBD2, goes unchecked for lack of DNA. The CDR3 is 15 amino acids. Germline CDR1 and CDR2: MDHEN and SYDVKM.

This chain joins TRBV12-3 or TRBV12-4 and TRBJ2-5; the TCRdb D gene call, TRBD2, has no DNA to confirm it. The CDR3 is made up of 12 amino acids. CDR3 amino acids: CASRAGEETQYF.

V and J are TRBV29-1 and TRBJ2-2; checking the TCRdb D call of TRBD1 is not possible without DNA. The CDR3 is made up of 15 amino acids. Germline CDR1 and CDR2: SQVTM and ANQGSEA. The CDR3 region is CSVFGGASNTGELFF.

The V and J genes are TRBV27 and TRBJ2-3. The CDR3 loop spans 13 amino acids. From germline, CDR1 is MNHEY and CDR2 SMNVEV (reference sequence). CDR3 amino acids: CASSSILADTQYF.

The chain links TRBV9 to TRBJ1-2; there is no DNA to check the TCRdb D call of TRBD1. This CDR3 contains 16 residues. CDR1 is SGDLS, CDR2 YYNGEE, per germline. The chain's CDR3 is CASSVQIGDRVGGYTF.

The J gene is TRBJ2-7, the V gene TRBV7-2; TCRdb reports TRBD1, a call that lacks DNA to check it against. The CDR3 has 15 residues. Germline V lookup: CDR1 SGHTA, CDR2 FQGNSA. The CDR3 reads CASSLRQALNYEQYF.

The CDR3 is CASSLGRMNTEAFF. V gene TRBV7-2 combines with J gene TRBJ1-1. Germline CDR1 SGHTA, CDR2 FQGNSA. The CDR3 is made up of 14 amino acids.